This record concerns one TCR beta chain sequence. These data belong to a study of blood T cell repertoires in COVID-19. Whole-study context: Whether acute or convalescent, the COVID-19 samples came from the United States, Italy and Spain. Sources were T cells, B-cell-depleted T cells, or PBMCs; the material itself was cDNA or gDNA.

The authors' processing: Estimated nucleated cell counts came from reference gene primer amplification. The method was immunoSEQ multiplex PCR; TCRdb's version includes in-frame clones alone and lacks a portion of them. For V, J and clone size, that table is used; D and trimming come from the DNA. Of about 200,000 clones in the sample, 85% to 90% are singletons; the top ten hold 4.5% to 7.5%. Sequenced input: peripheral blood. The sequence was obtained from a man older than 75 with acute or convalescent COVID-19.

CDR3 DNA sequence: TGCGCCAGCAGAGCCGGGTTCGGGAATTCACCCCTCCACTTT. The encoded protein is CASRAGFGNSPLHF. The chain carries TRBV5-1 and TRBJ1-6; D ambiguous. Trimming took 5 bases from V and 7 from J, leaving 13 bases between them. The CDR3 runs to 14 residues. Per the germline V gene, CDR1 is SGHRS and CDR2 is YFSETQ.